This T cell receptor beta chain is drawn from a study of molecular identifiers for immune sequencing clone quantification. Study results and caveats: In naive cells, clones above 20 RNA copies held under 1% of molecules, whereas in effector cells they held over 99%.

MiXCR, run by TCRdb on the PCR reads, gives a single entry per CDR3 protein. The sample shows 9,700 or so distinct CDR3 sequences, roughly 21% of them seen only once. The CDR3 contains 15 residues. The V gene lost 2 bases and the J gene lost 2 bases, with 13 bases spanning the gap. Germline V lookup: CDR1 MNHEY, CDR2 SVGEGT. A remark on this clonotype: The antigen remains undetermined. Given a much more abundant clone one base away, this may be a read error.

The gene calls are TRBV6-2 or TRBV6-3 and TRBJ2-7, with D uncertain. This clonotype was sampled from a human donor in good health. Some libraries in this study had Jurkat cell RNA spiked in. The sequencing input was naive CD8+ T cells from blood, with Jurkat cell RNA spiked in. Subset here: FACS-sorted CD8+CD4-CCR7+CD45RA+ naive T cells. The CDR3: CASSYGNSVTYEQYF. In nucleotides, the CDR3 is TGTGCCAGCAGTTACGGTAACAGCGTAACCTACGAGCAGTACTTC.